This T cell receptor (beta chain) originates from a study of cytomegalovirus exposure and HLA in healthy donors (dated by TCRdb to the late 2010s). At the level of the whole study: An earlier analysis of fewer than 750 of the donors reported over 250 Gb of sequence data and 90 million to 120 million unique TCR beta sequences obtained from roughly 180 million T cells. Among the 398 genotyped donors, 81% belonged to the genetic ancestry cluster associated with self-reported Caucasian donors. Typing coverage differed by locus: A, B, C, DRB1 and DQB1 were typed in roughly 629-630 donors, DQA1 in about 500, DPA1 in around 610, and DPB1 in just under 490. The later analysis used no new phenotypic data to find candidate immune exposures, relying instead on TCR beta sequences and their occurrence across donors. The study combined high-throughput TCR immunosequencing, statistical association of individual TCRs with disease status, and machine learning to predict cytomegalovirus infection status. Donor age, sex, ethnicity and CMV serostatus were collected together with the repertoire data. A later analysis re-analyzed previously published TCR beta repertoires from several hundred donors and added high-resolution HLA genotyping to study TCR occurrence patterns. The study aimed to test whether signatures of past pathogen exposure could be identified by cataloging public T cell receptors. In an earlier analysis of over 550 of the donors, high-throughput TCR beta sequencing was used to judge whether each TCR beta V gene segment behaved as functional or pseudogenic. HLA typing covered class I and class II loci at four-digit resolution. The study used immunosequencing to profile the T cell repertoires of under 700 subjects and linked those repertoires to cytomegalovirus serostatus. Along with the approximately 700-subject first cohort, a separate validation cohort of roughly 110 different subjects was used. Genome-wide SNP genotypes for about 65% of the roughly 670 donors were used in a later genetic analysis, which treated that subset as a discovery cohort. Every discovery cohort repertoire had been produced on one sequencing platform. Roughly five DR-DQ haplotypes were treated as single units for association and clustering because of strong linkage in the cohort. Among some 400 genotyped donors of the cohort, an average of around 250,000 unique TCR beta nucleotide sequences was sequenced per donor, of which 15% to 20% were non-productive. Roughly 290 gigabases of sequencing data and approximately 92 million unique TCR sequences made up an early release that covered about 640 HLA-typed donors.

The cohort was made up of 650 to 700 healthy bone marrow donors. Cohort members were all nominally healthy when sampled, although unrecorded immune exposures were likely present. The donor tested CMV seronegative, placing the donor among the 350 or so seronegative members of the cohort. A peripheral blood sample was provided by each donor, and peripheral blood mononuclear cells were used for TCR beta sequencing. The Qiagen DNeasy Blood Extraction Kit was used to extract genomic DNA from the blood cell samples. The library was prepared using the immunoSEQ multiplex PCR assay. A mixture of 60 forward primers for TCR Vbeta segments and 13 reverse primers for TCR Jbeta segments was used in the multiplex PCR. A multiplex PCR assay on genomic DNA amplified the CDR3 region of rearranged TCR beta genes. The Illumina HiSeq System was used to sequence the amplified TCR beta libraries as 87-base-pair reads. In the authors' own workflow: In a later analysis, tens of millions of unique TCR beta chains were counted across the roughly 700 repertoires, and around 10 million of these chains were shared by at least two donors. To remove PCR and sequencing errors, raw reads were error-corrected and collapsed into unique sequences using a nearest-neighbor algorithm that merged closely related sequences. CDR3 sequences were aligned to IMGT reference sequences to assign V, D and J gene segments. Each retained sequence needed at least a six-nucleotide match to both a V gene segment and a J gene segment. Rearrangements were called productive when the CDR3 lacked stop codons and stayed in frame with V and J; all others were non-productive. Following IMGT convention, CDR3 was defined as the stretch from the second conserved V-encoded cysteine to the conserved J-encoded phenylalanine. Sequences without an unambiguous match to a single V gene segment were excluded from the earlier analysis of about 600 of the donors. An earlier analysis of several hundred of the donors called V segments functional above 56.7% productive rearrangements and segregating when the between-donor standard deviation exceeded 5%. A statistical classification framework was built for diagnosing cytomegalovirus status from the catalog of TCR beta chain sequences. In a later analysis, V and J genes were assigned by comparing TCR nucleotide sequences against IMGT/GENE-DB human TR gene sequences. In a later analysis, CDR3 sequences and most-parsimonious VDJ recombination scenarios were assigned using the TCRdist pipeline. In a later analysis, each TCR beta chain was defined by its CDR3 amino acid sequence together with its V-gene family, and reads without a unique V-gene family were excluded. As a way to deal with suspected cross-contamination and a sequencing artifact, a later analysis dropped hundreds of nucleotide sequences that were highly shared and had low generation probability. In a later analysis, a clonal expansion index was calculated for each public chain from normalized within-repertoire ranks of inferred template counts. In a later analysis, generation probabilities were computed using a VDJ recombination model fitted to out-of-frame rearrangements, and the results were checked against IGoR. A later analysis scored TCR-TCR, TCR-HLA and TCR-CMV co-occurrence with hypergeometric tests, applying a repertoire-size bias correction to TCR pairs. False discovery rates were estimated in a later analysis by permuting HLA or CMV assignments 20 times. In a later analysis, co-occurring TCRs were grouped with DBSCAN, and TCRdist sequence similarity was added when clustering was performed within HLA-allele-positive subsets. Repertoires with fewer than 30,000 or more than 120,000 public chains were left out of co-occurrence clustering, as were about five repertoires with anomalous nucleotide sharing. TCRdb holds this immuneACCESS table with in-frame rearrangements only. Some clones are missing; in checked studies, unresolved V genes explain under half, and the rest has no known cause. The D gene and trimming were derived from the DNA, and the V and J assignments and clone size from that table. The table for this sample lists about 150,000 clones; about 80% of them were counted only once. The ten top clones hold 4% of the sample.

A remark on this clone: The clone's antigen remains unknown. No quality values exist for individual bases; no much larger clone is one base distant.

Summary of the overall study and its limitations: Linkage disequilibrium might explain the correlated functional status among segregating V segments, but an unknown experimental factor could not be ruled out. Immune exposure information for the cohort was limited to CMV serostatus. The 87-base-pair reads could not distinguish some IMGT-functional V segments, including TRBV6-2 and TRBV6-3, so those segments were excluded. Roughly uniform sequencing depth across donors was assumed in presence/absence analyses, although this assumption may not hold. The earlier analysis of around 600 of the donors excluded seventeen rarely observed V segments, including chromosome 9 orphons, because counts were too low. An earlier analysis of approximately 500 of the donors showed that most TCR beta V segments appeared in productive rearrangements either about 87% or about 30% of the time, which broadly matched IMGT annotations. In a later analysis, most CMV-associated TCR beta chains were found to appear HLA-restricted, with HLA associations seemingly driven largely by CMV exposure. Most TCR sequences were seen in very few donors, while some public TCRs were found in many individuals. Three of the identified cytomegalovirus-associated TCR beta chains were confirmed in vitro to be specific for cytomegalovirus antigens. The study gave a list of around 170 TCR beta chains associated with cytomegalovirus. A later genetic analysis associated a missense DCLRE1C variant with V-gene and J-gene trimming of TCR beta chains, and an independent cohort replicated the association. In a later analysis, around 17,000 TCR beta sequences were associated with specific HLA alleles at a false discovery rate of 0.05. Cytomegalovirus status was reported to be diagnosed by the classifier with high specificity and sensitivity in both the original and validation cohorts. In a later analysis, TCR association rates were found to vary across HLA loci, with the most associated TCRs seen for DRB1 alleles and the fewest for HLA-C alleles. The sequencing pipeline was judged likely to have produced a cluster of highly shared sequence variants as a technical artifact. Strong co-occurrence of HLA alleles, especially DR and DQ, made assigning TCR associations to individual alleles difficult. Compared with equally common non-associated chains, HLA-associated TCR beta chains in a later analysis were more clonally expanded and had lower generation probabilities. It was suggested by the authors that the approach could potentially be generalized to other disease states and immunological phenotypes. In this cohort, only TCR beta chains were sequenced, and detectable features were limited by the absence of alpha or paired-chain data. Because some donors lacked HLA typing at each locus, the association tests relied only on the typed subset. According to a later genetic analysis, donors in an Asian-associated ancestry cluster had fewer N-insertions in productive TCRs than the approximately 630-donor mean. A further reported finding was that TCR beta sequences accurately predicted the HLA-A and HLA-B alleles for most subjects in the first cohort. Several of the top co-occurrence clusters appeared to be linked to parvovirus B19, influenza, CMV and Epstein-Barr virus, according to a later analysis.

From a lookup of the germline V gene (reference sequence), CDR1 and CDR2 are GTSNPN and SVGIG. V ends up 0 bases short and J 4 bases short, with an unmatched junction base count of 1. The CDR3 spans 13 residues, from the cysteine through the phenylalanine. Only the CDR3 part of the read is kept: 39 bases, read in frame from the first base. Source material: PBMCs. The chain uses TRBV30 and TRBJ1-1; 8 junctional bases match TRBD1. This receptor was taken from a woman between 40 and 50 years old in good health and CMV-seronegative. Here is the DNA: TGTGCCTGGAGTGTAGGACAGGGCACTGAAGCTTTCTTT. Translated, this is CAWSVGQGTEAFF.